This T cell receptor (beta chain) was sequenced for a study of molecular identifiers for immune sequencing clone quantification. Overall study findings and caveats: Clones above 20 RNA copies held over 97% of effector molecules, under 1% in naive cells.

This clonotype was picked up a small number of times. The antigen is unknown. TCRdb itself ran the PCR reads through MiXCR, one entry per CDR3 protein. This sample carries about 500,000 distinct CDR3 sequences, about 25% of them seen once, and the ten largest clones take around 0.76%. With 10%, 30% or 50% of RNA, about 20,000 to 1,100,000 naive CD8 T cells were sequenced. Germline V gene data show CDR1 as SQVTM and CDR2 as ANQGSEA. This CDR3 region has 11 residues. V dropped 2 bases and J dropped 6; count of bases not matched to a gene: 0. The TCR was taken from a human donor in good health. Some libraries in this study had Jurkat cell RNA spiked in. Input material: naive CD8+ T cells from blood, with Jurkat cell RNA spiked in. Subset: FACS-sorted CD8+CD4-CCR7+CD45RA+ naive T cells. This sequence joins TRBV29-1 and TRBJ1-2; 7 nucleotides match TRBD1. The CDR3 DNA reads as TGCAGCGTTGAACAGGGGGATGGCTACACCTTC. It specifies CSVEQGDGYTF.